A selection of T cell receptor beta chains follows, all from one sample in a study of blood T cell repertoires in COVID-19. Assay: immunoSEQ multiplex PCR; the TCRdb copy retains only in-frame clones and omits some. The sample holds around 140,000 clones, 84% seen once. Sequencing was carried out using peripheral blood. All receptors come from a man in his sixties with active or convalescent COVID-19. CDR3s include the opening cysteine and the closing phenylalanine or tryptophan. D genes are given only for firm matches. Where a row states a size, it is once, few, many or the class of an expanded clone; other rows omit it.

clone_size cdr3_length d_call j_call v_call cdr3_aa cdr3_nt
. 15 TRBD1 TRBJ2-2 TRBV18 CASSPRTGSPGELFF TGTGCCAGCTCACCAAGGACAGGGTCACCCGGGGAGCTGTTTTTT
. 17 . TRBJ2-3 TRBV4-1 CASSQESPGSFADTQYF TGCGCCAGCAGCCAAGAAAGCCCCGGGAGTTTCGCAGATACGCAGTATTTT
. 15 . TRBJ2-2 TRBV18 CASSLGQPNTGELFF TGTGCCAGCTCACTGGGGCAGCCGAACACCGGGGAGCTGTTTTTT
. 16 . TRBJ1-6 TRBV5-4 CASSLEGPRAGRTLHF TGTGCCAGCAGCTTGGAGGGCCCCAGGGCCGGCCGAACCCTCCACTTT
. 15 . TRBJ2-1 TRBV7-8 CASSPTHGSYNEQFF TGTGCCAGCAGCCCAACGCACGGCTCCTACAATGAGCAGTTCTTC
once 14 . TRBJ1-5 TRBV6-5 CASSTLGANQPQHF TGTGCCAGCAGTACCTTAGGAGCCAATCAGCCCCAGCATTTT
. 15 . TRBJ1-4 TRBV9 CASSVDPATNEKLFF TGTGCCAGCAGCGTAGATCCAGCAACTAATGAAAAACTGTTTTTT
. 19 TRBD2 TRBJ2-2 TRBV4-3 CASSQGGLAGVGNTGELFF TGCGCCAGCAGCCAAGGAGGACTAGCGGGGGTAGGGAACACCGGGGAGCTGTTTTTT
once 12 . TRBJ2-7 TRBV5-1 CASSLAFSEQYF TGCGCCAGCAGCTTGGCCTTCAGCGAGCAGTACTTC
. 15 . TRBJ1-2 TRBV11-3 CASSSDSAINYGYTF TGTGCCAGCAGCTCGGACAGCGCCATTAACTATGGCTACACCTTC
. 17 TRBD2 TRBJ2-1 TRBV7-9 CASSPVRGGLADNEQFF TGTGCCAGCAGTCCCGTGAGGGGGGGACTAGCGGACAATGAGCAGTTCTTC
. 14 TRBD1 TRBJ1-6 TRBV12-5 CASGETGGRSPLHF TGTGCTAGTGGTGAAACAGGGGGCCGTTCACCCCTCCACTTT
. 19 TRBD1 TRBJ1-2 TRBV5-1 CASSLARSETGGSNYGYTF TGCGCCAGCAGCTTGGCCAGAAGTGAGACAGGGGGATCAAACTATGGCTACACCTTC
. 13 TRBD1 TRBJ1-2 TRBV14 CASSQDGRGRNTF TGTGCCAGCAGCCAAGATGGCAGGGGGAGGAACACCTTC
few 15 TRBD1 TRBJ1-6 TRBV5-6 CASSFRDRVTSPLHF TGTGCCAGCAGCTTCCGGGACAGGGTGACTTCACCCCTCCACTTT
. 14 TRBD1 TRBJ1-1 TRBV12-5 CASGLTGGGTEAFF TGTGCTAGTGGACTAACAGGGGGCGGCACTGAAGCTTTCTTT
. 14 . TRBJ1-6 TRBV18 CASSPRDGGSPLHF TGTGCCAGCTCACCGCGAGACGGCGGGTCACCCCTCCACTTT
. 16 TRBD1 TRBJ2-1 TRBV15 CATSPNWGTGNNEQFF TGTGCCACCAGCCCTAATTGGGGGACAGGGAACAATGAGCAGTTCTTC
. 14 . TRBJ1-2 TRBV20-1 CSASSIGGSYGYTF TGCAGTGCTAGTTCGATAGGCGGTAGCTATGGCTACACCTTC
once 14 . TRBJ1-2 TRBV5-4 CASSLAYTVEGYTF TGTGCCAGCAGCTTGGCGTACACAGTGGAAGGCTACACCTTC
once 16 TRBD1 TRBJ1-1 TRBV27 CASSFGKGARNTEAFF TGTGCCAGCAGTTTTGGGAAGGGGGCAAGGAACACTGAAGCTTTCTTT
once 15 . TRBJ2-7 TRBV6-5 CASSPIAGRSYEQYF TGTGCCAGCAGTCCCATTGCGGGACGGAGCTACGAGCAGTACTTC
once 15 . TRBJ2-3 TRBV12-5 CASGLGSSPTDTQYF TGTGCTAGTGGTTTGGGTTCTAGCCCCACAGATACGCAGTATTTT
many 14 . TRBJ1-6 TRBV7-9 CASSLKDSYSPLHF TGTGCCAGCAGCTTAAAGGACAGTTACTCACCCCTCCACTTT
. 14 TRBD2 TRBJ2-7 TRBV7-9 CASSPPGGAYEQYF TGTGCCAGCAGCCCACCGGGGGGGGCTTACGAGCAGTACTTC
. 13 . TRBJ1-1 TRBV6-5 CASVSGGYTEAFF TGTGCCAGCGTCAGCGGAGGATACACTGAAGCTTTCTTT
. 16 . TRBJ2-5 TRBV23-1 CASSRPAGAVQETQYF TGCGCCAGCAGTCGGCCGGCAGGGGCCGTACAAGAGACCCAGTACTTC
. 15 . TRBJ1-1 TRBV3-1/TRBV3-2 CASSPGAGKTPEAFF TGTGCCAGCAGCCCAGGGGCAGGGAAGACGCCTGAAGCTTTCTTT
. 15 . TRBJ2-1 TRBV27 CASSSPGEGGDEQFF TGTGCCAGCAGTTCCCCGGGAGAGGGCGGCGATGAGCAGTTCTTC
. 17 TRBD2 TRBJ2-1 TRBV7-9 CASSLGSGTSGTREQFF TGTGCCAGCAGCTTAGGATCTGGGACTAGCGGGACCCGTGAGCAGTTCTTC
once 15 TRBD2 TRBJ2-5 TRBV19 CASTRLAGARETQYF TGTGCCAGTACTCGACTAGCGGGGGCTCGGGAGACCCAGTACTTC
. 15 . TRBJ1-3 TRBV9 CASSVESAGRNTIYF TGTGCCAGCAGCGTAGAAAGTGCAGGGAGGAACACCATATATTTT
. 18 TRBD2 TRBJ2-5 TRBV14 CASSQGVAGGGYQETQYF TGTGCCAGCAGCCAAGGGGTAGCGGGAGGCGGATACCAAGAGACCCAGTACTTC
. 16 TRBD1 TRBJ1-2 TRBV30 CAWDPRGQGVNYGYTF TGTGCCTGGGACCCCAGGGGACAGGGGGTTAACTATGGCTACACCTTC
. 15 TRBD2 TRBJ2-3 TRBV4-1 CASSQPRDYTDTQYF TGCGCCAGCAGCCAACCGAGGGACTACACAGATACGCAGTATTTT
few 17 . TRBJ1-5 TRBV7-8 CASSLGPRVYSNQPQHF TGTGCCAGCAGCTTAGGTCCCAGGGTTTATAGCAATCAGCCCCAGCATTTT
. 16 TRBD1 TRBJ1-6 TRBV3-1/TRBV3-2 CASSPEDRVGNSPLHF TGTGCCAGCAGCCCAGAAGACAGGGTAGGCAATTCACCCCTCCACTTT
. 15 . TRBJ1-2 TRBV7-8 CASSLGRTTNYGYTF TGTGCCAGCAGCTTAGGTAGAACGACTAACTATGGCTACACCTTC
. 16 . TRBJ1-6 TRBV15 CATSRDLGRLNSPLHF TGTGCCACCAGCAGAGATCTTGGCAGGCTTAATTCACCCCTCCACTTT
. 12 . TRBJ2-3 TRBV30 CAWSGILDTQYF TGTGCCTGGAGCGGTATCCTCGATACGCAGTATTTT
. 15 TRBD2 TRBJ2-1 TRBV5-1 CASRMTSGGAGEQFF TGCGCCAGCAGAATGACTAGCGGGGGGGCCGGGGAGCAGTTCTTC
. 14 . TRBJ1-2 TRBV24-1 CATSETTANYGYTF TGTGCCACCAGTGAAACGACAGCTAACTATGGCTACACCTTC
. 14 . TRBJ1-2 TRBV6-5 CASSFSDSYYGYTF TGTGCCAGCAGCTTCTCGGACAGCTACTATGGCTACACCTTC
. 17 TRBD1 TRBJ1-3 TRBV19 CASSISNGQGDGNTIYF TGTGCCAGTAGTATCAGCAATGGACAGGGTGATGGAAACACCATATATTTT
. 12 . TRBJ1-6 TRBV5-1 CAAQGPNSPLHF TGCGCCGCCCAGGGGCCCAATTCACCCCTCCACTTT
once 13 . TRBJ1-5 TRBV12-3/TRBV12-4 CASSLGGEQPQHF TGTGCCAGCAGTTTGGGGGGGGAGCAGCCCCAGCATTTT